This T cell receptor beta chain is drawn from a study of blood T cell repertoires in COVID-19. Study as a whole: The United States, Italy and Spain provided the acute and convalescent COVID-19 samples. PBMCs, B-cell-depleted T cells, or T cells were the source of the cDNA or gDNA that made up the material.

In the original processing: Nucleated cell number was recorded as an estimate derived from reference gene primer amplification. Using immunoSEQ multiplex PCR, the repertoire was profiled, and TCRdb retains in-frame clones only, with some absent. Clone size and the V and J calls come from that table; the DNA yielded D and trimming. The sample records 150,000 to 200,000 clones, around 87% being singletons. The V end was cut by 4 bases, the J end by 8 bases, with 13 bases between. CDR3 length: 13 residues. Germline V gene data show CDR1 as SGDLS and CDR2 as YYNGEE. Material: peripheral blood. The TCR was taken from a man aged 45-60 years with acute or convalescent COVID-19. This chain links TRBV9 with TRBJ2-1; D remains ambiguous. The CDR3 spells CASSPDSGHEQFF. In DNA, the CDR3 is TGTGCCAGCAGCCCCGATTCTGGCCATGAGCAGTTCTTC.